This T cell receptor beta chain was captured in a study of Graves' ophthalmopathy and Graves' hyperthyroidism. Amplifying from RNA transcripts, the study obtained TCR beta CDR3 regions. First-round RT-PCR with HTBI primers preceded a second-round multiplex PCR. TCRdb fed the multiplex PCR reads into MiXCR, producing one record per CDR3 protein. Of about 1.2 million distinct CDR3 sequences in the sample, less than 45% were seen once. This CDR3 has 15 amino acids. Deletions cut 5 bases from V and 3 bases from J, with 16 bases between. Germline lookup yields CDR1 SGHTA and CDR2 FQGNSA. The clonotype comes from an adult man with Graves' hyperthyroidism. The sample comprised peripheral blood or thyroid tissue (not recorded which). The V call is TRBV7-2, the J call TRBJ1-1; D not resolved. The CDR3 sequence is CASSPTRGIDTEAFF. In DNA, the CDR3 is TGTGCCAGCAGCCCAACCCGGGGAATAGACACTGAAGCTTTCTTT.